This T cell receptor (beta chain) was retrieved from a study of T-cell reconstitution after alpha-beta-depleted transplantation in children. V was trimmed by 0 bases and J by 4 bases, leaving 4 bases between them. The CDR3 runs to 11 residues. Germline V gene lookup returns CDR1 DFQATT and CDR2 SNEGSKA (reference sequence). At least ten counts were recorded for this clonotype. Its target is not known. Preparation of the TCRbeta library involved a method that used unique molecular identifiers. TCRdb used MiXCR to reprocess the PCR reads, holding one entry per CDR3 protein. This table holds hundreds of thousands of distinct CDR3 sequences, about a tenth found once. Study-level results: Roughly two months post-transplant, alpha-beta T cells reportedly originated from several hundred graft clones that had expanded. In some patients, recipient T cells and intrathymic progenitors surviving conditioning explained high day-60 diversity. One year post-transplant, T-cell counts and diversity were largely derived from T cells produced anew.

The chain joins TRBV20-1 to TRBJ2-7; D unclear. The specimen comprised PBMCs, sampled before TCRalphabeta/CD19-depleted stem cell transplant. This clonotype originated in a boy under two years old with acute myeloid leukemia, due to receive a stem cell transplant. Here the CDR3 DNA reads TGCAGTGCTAGAGATTTGTACGAGCAGTACTTC. Amino acids: CSARDLYEQYF.